This T cell receptor beta chain was identified in a study of T-cell reconstitution after alpha-beta-depleted transplantation in children. The study's findings and limits: From surviving recipient T cells and thymic progenitors came the high day-60 TCRbeta diversity observed in some patients.

For this clonotype: Its target is not known.

This CDR3 region has 14 residues. The V end was cut by 5 bases, the J end by 0 bases, with 12 bases between. The V gene's germline CDR1 is DFQATT and CDR2 SNEGSKA (reference sequence). Unique molecular identifiers were used to barcode this TCRbeta library. Using its own MiXCR run on the PCR reads, TCRdb lists one record per CDR3 protein. Altogether approximately 400,000 distinct CDR3 sequences are present, roughly 17% being singletons, with the ten largest covering 29%. This sequence joins TRBV20-1 and TRBJ2-3, with unresolved D. The clonotype was recovered from a boy under two years old who had a stem cell transplant for Wiskott-Aldrich syndrome, so the T cells may come from the graft donor. Sequenced material: PBMCs, mostly from graft donor cells, taken 360 days after TCRalphabeta/CD19-depleted stem cell transplant. The CDR3 coding sequence is TGCAGTGCTTGCCCCTTTAGGAGCACAGATACGCAGTATTTT. This sequence encodes CSACPFRSTDTQYF.